This T cell receptor beta chain was documented in a study of blood T cell repertoires in COVID-19. Study-wide background: Material from acute and convalescent COVID-19 was sourced from the United States, Italy and Spain. Sample material is recorded as cDNA or gDNA derived from T cells, B-cell-depleted T cells, or PBMCs.

Germline V lookup: CDR1 MDHEN, CDR2 SYDVKM. With 5 bases removed from V and 8 bases from J, the gap between germline ends came to 15 bases. The CDR3 is made up of 13 amino acids. In the authors' methods: Reference gene primer amplification gave nucleated cell count estimates. Sequenced by immunoSEQ multiplex PCR; TCRdb stores in-frame clones only, minus some. D and trimming come from the DNA, and the V and J calls and clone size come from that table. The profile covers around 110,000 clones, with 75% to 90% appearing a single time and 2% to 2.5% taken by the ten largest. The receptor's source is a man aged 30 to 45 with acute or convalescent COVID-19. The sample taken for sequencing was peripheral blood. The gene calls are TRBV28 and TRBJ1-2; possibly TRBD1 for D (6 bases). The CDR3 loop reads CASSPGTSMGYTF. Here the CDR3 DNA reads TGTGCCAGCAGTCCGGGGACATCTATGGGCTACACCTTC.